A single TCR beta chain is shown here with its context. Its matching antigen is unknown. This sample stems from a study of PD-1 blockade in classical Hodgkin lymphoma. Autologous stem cell transplantation was followed by relapse in every patient, and brentuximab vedotin exposure varied. Complete response, partial response or progressive disease was recorded as best response. Study results and caveats: Patients who responded completely had about the same baseline diversity as newly diagnosed patients. Newly diagnosed patients had baseline TCR diversity that was reportedly lower than that of healthy donors. Researchers reported that CD4+ TCR diversity, though not CD8+, rose significantly by C4D1.

Sequenced by immunoSEQ multiplex PCR; TCRdb stores in-frame clones only, minus some. The sample carries some 100,000 clones, approximately 92% recorded once. The receptor was isolated from a human donor with classical Hodgkin lymphoma. Sequencing was performed on peripheral blood mononuclear cells (PBMCs), taken at baseline.

In DNA form, the CDR3 reads TGTGCCAGCAGCGTAGGACCCCTTCGGGGCAATGAGCAGTTCTTC. Translated, it gives CASSVGPLRGNEQFF. This rearrangement joins TRBV9 to TRBJ2-1, with D possibly matching TRBD2 (5 bases). CDR3 length equals 15 residues. In germline, CDR1 is SGDLS, CDR2 YYNGEE. V was shortened by 0 bases and J by 6 bases, with 13 bases between the two germline ends.